Listed here are 23 T cell receptor beta chains from one sample, sequenced in a study of blood T cell repertoires in COVID-19. Only in-frame clones appear in the TCRdb table, and some are missing; sequencing was by immunoSEQ multiplex PCR. Of about 130,000 clones listed, 70% to 90% are singletons. Sequencing was carried out using peripheral blood. The receptors here all came from an elderly woman with acute or convalescent COVID-19.

A single count supports this clone. The chain links TRBV7-8 to TRBJ2-3, with 10 bases matching TRBD2. The CDR3 extends over 13 amino acids. Germline V gene lookup returns CDR1 SGHVS and CDR2 FQNEAQ. For the CDR3, the DNA is TGTACCGCTAGCGGGGGCCCGGGGGATACGCAGTATTTT. Its translation: CTASGGPGDTQYF.

The chain employs TRBV7-2 and TRBJ1-5; D remains ambiguous. This CDR3 has 12 residues. Germline loops: CDR1 SGHTA, CDR2 FQGNSA. Trimming left V 4 bases short and J 7 bases short, with 8 bases between. CDR3 nucleotide sequence: TGTGCCAGCAGCTCGTCTTCCCAGCCCCAGCATTTT. It encodes CASSSSSQPQHF.

The V and J genes are TRBV18 and TRBJ2-1; D ambiguous. Per the germline V gene, CDR1 is KGHSH and CDR2 is LQKENI. The CDR3 loop spans 13 amino acids. V dropped 3 bases and J dropped 8 bases, with 11 bases sitting between them. The CDR3 DNA reads TGTGCCAGCTCACCGGTGAGGCAGCATGAGCAGTTCTTC. As protein: CASSPVRQHEQFF.

J is TRBJ2-5 and V is TRBV12-3 or TRBV12-4; no clear D. The CDR3 totals 13 residues. With 3 bases removed from V and 1 base from J, the gap between germline ends came to 6 bases. This CDR3 is CASSFSIQETQYF. The CDR3 DNA reads as TGTGCCAGCAGTTTCAGTATCCAAGAGACCCAGTACTTC.

The chain recombines TRBV5-1 with TRBJ2-1; 10 positions match TRBD2. The CDR3 has 16 amino acids. V was clipped by 0 bases and J by 9 bases; unmatched bases: 9. Germline-derived CDR1 and CDR2 are SGHRS and YFSETQ. The DNA for the CDR3 is TGCGCCAGCAGCTTGGACCCTAGCGGGAGCAAAAGTGAGCAGTTCTTC. Encoded protein: CASSLDPSGSKSEQFF.

The chain joins TRBV9 to TRBJ1-1; 8 bases fit TRBD1. The V segment lost 4 bases and the J segment 12 bases; nucleotides outside the gene matches: 11. The CDR3 loop spans 13 amino acids. Germline assignment: CDR1 SGDLS and CDR2 YYNGEE. The CDR3 here is CASSQRTGNAPFF. The CDR3 nucleotides read TGTGCCAGCAGCCAAAGGACAGGGAATGCCCCTTTCTTT.

The chain couples TRBV6-6 to TRBJ1-6; a weak D match, TRBD1 (5 bases). Germline assignment: CDR1 MNHNY and CDR2 SVGAGI (reference sequence). The CDR3 sequence is 13 residues long. V lost 6 bases, J lost 9 bases, and 12 bases lay in between. CDR3 in DNA: TGTGCCAGCAGACAGGTCTCGTCTTCACCCCTCCACTTT. Its protein product is CASRQVSSSPLHF.

The genes are TRBV15 and TRBJ2-2; perhaps TRBD1 as D (5 bases). The CDR3 runs 16 residues. Between the trimmed V and J ends, which lost 3 bases and 1 base, there was a span of 12 bases. The germline V gene has CDR1 LNHNV and CDR2 YYDKDF (reference sequence). CDR3 DNA: TGTGCCACCAGCAGTGGGCAGGGCGGGAACACCGGGGAGCTGTTTTTT. As protein: CATSSGQGGNTGELFF. The whole variable domain, filled in from reference TRBV15 and TRBJ2-2, reads DAMVIQNPRYQVTQFGKPVTLSCSQTLNHNVMYWYQQKSSQAPKLLFHYYDKDFNNEADTPDNFQSRRPNTSFCFLDIRSPGLGDTAMYLCATSSGQGGNTGELFFGEGSRLTVL.

This sequence joins TRBV25-1 and TRBJ2-3, with D perhaps TRBD2 (6 bases). Trimming cost V 4 bases and J 2 bases, with 10 bases left between them. This CDR3 spans 14 amino acids. Germline CDR1 MGHDK, CDR2 SYGVNS. CDR3 bases: TGTGCCAGCAGTGTGGGGGGAAACACAGATACGCAGTATTTT. This codes for CASSVGGNTDTQYF.

This sequence joins TRBV4-3 and TRBJ1-2; possibly TRBD1 for D (6 bases). V was pared by 0 bases and J by 2 bases, with 16 bases between. The CDR3 is 17 amino acids. CDR1 is LGHNA, CDR2 YSLEER, per germline. CDR3 nucleotide sequence: TGCGCCAGCAGCCAAGAACTGTCAGGGGCACGGAACTATGGCTACACCTTC. This encodes CASSQELSGARNYGYTF.

This rearrangement joins TRBV7-6 to TRBJ1-5; perhaps TRBD1 as D (6 bases). The ends were cut back, 1 base at V and 8 bases at J, with 15 bases in the middle. Germline V gene sequence: CDR1 SGHVS, CDR2 FNYEAQ. CDR3 length equals 15 residues. DNA of the CDR3: TGTGCCAGCAGCTTAGTGGGGGCCGGTTTAGAGCCCCAGCATTTT. Its translation: CASSLVGAGLEPQHF. The variable domain in full, completed from reference TRBV7-6 and TRBJ1-5, reads GAGVSQSPRYKVTKRGQDVALRCDPISGHVSLYWYRQALGQGPEFLTYFNYEAQQDKSGLPNDRFSAERPEGSISTLTIQRTEQRDSAMYRCASSLVGAGLEPQHFGDGTRLSIL.

This clone came up once. The gene calls are TRBV2 and TRBJ2-7; D is unclear. V was pared by 6 bases and J by 1 base, with 7 bases between. The germline V gene has CDR1 SNHLY and CDR2 FYNNEI. This CDR3 contains 12 residues. This CDR3 is CASSFSSYEQYF. CDR3 DNA: TGTGCCAGCAGCTTTAGTTCCTACGAGCAGTACTTC.

The chain recombines TRBV27 with TRBJ2-1; TRBD2 matches 12 bases. Trimming removed 3 bases from V and 7 bases from J; junction bases left unmatched: 7. This CDR3 has 16 amino acids. The germline gives CDR1 MNHEY, CDR2 SMNVEV (reference sequence). CDR3 sequence: CASSFQTSGSRNEQFF. DNA of the CDR3: TGTGCCAGCAGTTTTCAGACTAGCGGGAGCAGGAATGAGCAGTTCTTC.

This clone showed up just a few times. This sequence joins TRBV5-1 and TRBJ1-2; 12 bases align to TRBD1. The length of the CDR3 is 14 residues. J lost 7 bases, V lost 4 bases, and 5 bases had no gene match. The germline CDR1 and CDR2 sequences are SGHRS and YFSETQ. In DNA form, the CDR3 reads TGCGCCAGCAGCCCGGGGACAGGGGGCGTTGGCTACACCTTC. Its protein product is CASSPGTGGVGYTF.

V and J are TRBV5-1 and TRBJ2-7; the match to TRBD2 covers 9 bases. J lost 0 bases, V lost 4 bases, and 14 bases had no gene match. Per germline, CDR1 SGHRS and CDR2 YFSETQ. The CDR3 totals 18 residues. CDR3 residues: CASSLHLSAGGISYEQYF. The CDR3 nucleotides are TGCGCCAGCAGCCTACATCTATCGGCGGGAGGGATCTCCTACGAGCAGTACTTC. Together with reference TRBV5-1 and TRBJ2-7, the CDR3 gives the full variable domain: KAGVTQTPRYLIKTRGQQVTLSCSPISGHRSVSWYQQTPGQGLQFLFEYFSETQRNKGNFPGRFSGRQFSNSRSEMNVSTLELGDSALYLCASSLHLSAGGISYEQYFGPGTRLTVT.

The gene calls are TRBV6-2 or TRBV6-3 and TRBJ1-5; D not certain. V lost 4 bases and J 1 base, leaving 8 bases between the germline ends. The CDR3 loop spans 14 amino acids. The germline gives CDR1 MNHEY, CDR2 SVGEGT. The CDR3 loop reads CASSSHMSNQPQHF. CDR3 DNA: TGTGCCAGCAGTTCCCACATGAGCAATCAGCCCCAGCATTTT.

The chain couples TRBV29-1 to TRBJ2-7, with 7 bases identical to TRBD1. The CDR3 length is 14 residues. J lost 3 bases, V lost 4 bases, and 9 bases had no gene match. CDR1 and CDR2 from the germline V gene are SQVTM and ANQGSEA. The CDR3 sequence is CSVGETGKFYEQYF. The CDR3 nucleotides read TGCAGCGTTGGTGAGACAGGGAAATTCTACGAGCAGTACTTC.

The rearrangement joins TRBV18 to TRBJ1-1, with 7 bases aligning to TRBD1. Germline-derived CDR1 and CDR2 are KGHSH and LQKENI. The CDR3 sequence is 14 residues long. J gave up 5 bases and V 6 bases, and 9 bases lay outside the gene matches. The CDR3 nucleotides read TGTGCCAGCTCGCCGACAGGGATCCATACTGAAGCTTTCTTT. This gives the protein CASSPTGIHTEAFF. The complete variable domain, with remaining parts taken from reference TRBV18 and TRBJ1-1, reads NAGVMQNPRHLVRRRGQEARLRCSPMKGHSHVYWYRQLPEEGLKFMVYLQKENIIDESGMPKERFSAEFPKEGPSILRIQQVVRGDSAAYFCASSPTGIHTEAFFGQGTRLTVV.

The rearrangement links TRBV6-2 or TRBV6-3 to TRBJ2-7, with unresolved D. The CDR3 contains 14 residues. The germline V gene encodes CDR1 MNHEY and CDR2 SVGEGT. V shed 0 bases and J shed 2 bases, with 8 bases lying between them. CDR3 coding DNA: TGTGCCAGCAGTTACTCAGACATTGCCTACGAGCAGTACTTC. Its translation is CASSYSDIAYEQYF.

With regard to this clone: Germline and junction disagree at one end, which may indicate a read error. The chain links TRBV4-1 to TRBJ1-1, with TRBD1 identical over 9 bases. The CDR3 totals 16 residues. The germline CDR1 and CDR2 sequences are MGHRA and YSYEKL. CDR3 bases: TGCGCCAGCAGCGAGGGACAGGGAATCGGGAACGCTGAAGCTTTCTTT. Its protein is CASSEGQGIGNAEAFF.

The chain joins TRBV19 to TRBJ1-5, with 7 bases aligning to TRBD1. The CDR3 runs 16 residues. The junction had 9 bases not matched to a gene; V was cut back by 5 bases and J by 2 bases. CDR1 is LNHDA and CDR2 is SQIVND in the germline V gene (reference sequence). For the CDR3, the DNA is TGTGCCAGTAGTCTACAGACAGGGACTCGCAATCAGCCCCAGCATTTT. Translating gives CASSLQTGTRNQPQHF.

J is TRBJ1-1 and V is TRBV5-1; 7 bases map to TRBD1. Trimming removed 4 bases from V and 7 bases from J; junction bases left unmatched: 4. The length of the CDR3 is 12 residues. Germline-derived CDR1 and CDR2 are SGHRS and YFSETQ. Written as DNA, the CDR3 is TGCGCCAGCAGCCCCGGGACAGATGAAGCTTTCTTT. Protein sequence: CASSPGTDEAFF.

The rearrangement joins TRBV5-4 to TRBJ2-5, with TRBD1 identical over 9 bases. The CDR3 sequence is 17 residues long. Germline V CDR1 and CDR2: SGHNT, YYREEE (reference sequence). Losses at the gene ends were 0 bases for V and 4 bases for J; bases not matched to a gene: 10. CDR3 bases: TGTGCCAGCAGCTTGGGTTTGAGGACAGGGGTCGGAGAGACCCAGTACTTC. Its translation: CASSLGLRTGVGETQYF.